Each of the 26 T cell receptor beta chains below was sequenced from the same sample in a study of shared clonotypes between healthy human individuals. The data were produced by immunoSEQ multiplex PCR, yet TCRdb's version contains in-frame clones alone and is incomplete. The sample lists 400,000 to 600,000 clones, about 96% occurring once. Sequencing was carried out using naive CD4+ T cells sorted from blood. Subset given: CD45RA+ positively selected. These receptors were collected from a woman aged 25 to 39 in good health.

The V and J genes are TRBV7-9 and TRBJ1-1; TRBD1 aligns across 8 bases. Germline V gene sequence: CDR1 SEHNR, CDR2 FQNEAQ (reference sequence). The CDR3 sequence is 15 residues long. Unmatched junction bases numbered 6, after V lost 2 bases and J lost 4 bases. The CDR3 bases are TGTGCCAGCAGCTTAACAGGGGGAGTGGGCACTGAAGCTTTCTTT. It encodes CASSLTGGVGTEAFF.

The CDR3 coding sequence is TGTGCCAGTAGTCCCCAGGGTACAACTAATGAAAAACTGTTTTTT. The encoded protein is CASSPQGTTNEKLFF. V gene TRBV19 combines with J gene TRBJ1-4; possibly TRBD1 for D (5 bases). The CDR3 consists of 15 residues. The V gene lost 5 bases and the J gene lost 0 bases, with 10 bases spanning the gap. CDR1 and CDR2 from the germline V gene are LNHDA and SQIVND (reference sequence).

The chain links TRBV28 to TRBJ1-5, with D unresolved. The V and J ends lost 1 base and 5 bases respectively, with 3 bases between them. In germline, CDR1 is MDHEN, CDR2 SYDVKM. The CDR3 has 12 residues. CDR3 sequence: CASSLSDQPQHF. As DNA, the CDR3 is TGTGCCAGCAGTTTATCCGATCAGCCCCAGCATTTT.

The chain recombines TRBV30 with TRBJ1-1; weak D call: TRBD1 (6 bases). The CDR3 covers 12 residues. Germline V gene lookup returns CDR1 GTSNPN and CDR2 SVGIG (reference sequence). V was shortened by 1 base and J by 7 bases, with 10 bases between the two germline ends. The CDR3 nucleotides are TGTGCCTGGAGTGAACAGGGAGGTGAAGCTTTCTTT. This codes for CAWSEQGGEAFF.

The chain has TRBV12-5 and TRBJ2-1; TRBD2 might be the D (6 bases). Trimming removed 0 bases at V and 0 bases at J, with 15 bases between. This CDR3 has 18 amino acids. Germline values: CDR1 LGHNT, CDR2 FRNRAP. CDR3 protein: CASGLVSIGGSSYNEQFF. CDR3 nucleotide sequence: TGTGCTAGTGGTTTGGTCTCAATCGGGGGAAGCTCCTACAATGAGCAGTTCTTC.

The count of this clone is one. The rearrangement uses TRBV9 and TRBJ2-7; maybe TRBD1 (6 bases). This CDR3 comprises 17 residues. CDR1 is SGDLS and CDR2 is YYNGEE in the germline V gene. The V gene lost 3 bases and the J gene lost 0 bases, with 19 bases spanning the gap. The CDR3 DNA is TGTGCCAGCAGCGGTGGGGTCGGGACATCCCGCTCCTACGAGCAGTACTTC. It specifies CASSGGVGTSRSYEQYF.

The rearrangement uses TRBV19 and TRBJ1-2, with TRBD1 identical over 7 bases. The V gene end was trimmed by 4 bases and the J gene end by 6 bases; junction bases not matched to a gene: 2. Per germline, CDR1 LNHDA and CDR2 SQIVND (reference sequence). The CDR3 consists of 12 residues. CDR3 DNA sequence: TGTGCCAGTAGTAACAGGGGCGATGGCTACACCTTC. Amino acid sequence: CASSNRGDGYTF. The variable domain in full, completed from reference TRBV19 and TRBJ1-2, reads DGGITQSPKYLFRKEGQNVTLSCEQNLNHDAMYWYRQDPGQGLRLIYYSQIVNDFQKGDIAEGYSVSREKKESFPLTVTSAQKNPTAFYLCASSNRGDGYTFGSGTRLTVV.

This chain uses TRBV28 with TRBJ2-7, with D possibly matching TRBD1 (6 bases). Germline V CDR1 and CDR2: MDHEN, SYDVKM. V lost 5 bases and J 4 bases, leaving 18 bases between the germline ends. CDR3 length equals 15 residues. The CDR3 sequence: CASSLVFGTRYEQYF. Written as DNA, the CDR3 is TGTGCCAGCAGTCTCGTCTTCGGGACACGATACGAGCAGTACTTC.

The CDR3 DNA reads as TGTGCCAGCAGTTACCTCCTTGGGGGAGAGGAGACCCAGTACTTC. Protein sequence: CASSYLLGGEETQYF. The V and J genes are TRBV6-5 and TRBJ2-5; D tentatively reads TRBD1 or TRBD2 (5 bases each). Trimming took off 2 bases at V and 5 bases at J, with 15 bases between the two ends. This CDR3 comprises 15 residues. The germline V gene encodes CDR1 MNHEY and CDR2 SVGAGI.

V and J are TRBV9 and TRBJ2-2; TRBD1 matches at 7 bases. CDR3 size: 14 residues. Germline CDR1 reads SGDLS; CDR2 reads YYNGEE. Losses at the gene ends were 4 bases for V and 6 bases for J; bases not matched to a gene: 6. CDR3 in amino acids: CASSTRQGAGELFF. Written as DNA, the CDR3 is TGTGCCAGCAGCACCCGACAGGGTGCCGGGGAGCTGTTTTTT.

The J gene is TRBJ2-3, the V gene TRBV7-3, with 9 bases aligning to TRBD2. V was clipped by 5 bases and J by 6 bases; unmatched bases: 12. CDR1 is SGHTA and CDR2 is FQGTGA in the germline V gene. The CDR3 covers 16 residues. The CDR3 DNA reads TGTGCCAGCAGCGAGAGCCCCAGACTAGCGGCCGATACGCAGTATTTT. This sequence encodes CASSESPRLAADTQYF.

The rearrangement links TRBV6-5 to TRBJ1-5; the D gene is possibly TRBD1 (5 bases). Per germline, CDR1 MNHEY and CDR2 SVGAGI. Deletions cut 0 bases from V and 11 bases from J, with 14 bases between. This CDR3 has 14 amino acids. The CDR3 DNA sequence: TGTGCCAGCAGTTACTCGCAGGGCTTCACAGCCCAGCATTTT. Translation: CASSYSQGFTAQHF.

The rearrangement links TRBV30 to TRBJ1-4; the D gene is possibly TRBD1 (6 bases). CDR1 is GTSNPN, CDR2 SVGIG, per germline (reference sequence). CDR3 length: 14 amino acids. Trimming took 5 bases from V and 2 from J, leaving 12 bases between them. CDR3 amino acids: CAWSAGATNEKLFF. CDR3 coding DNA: TGTGCCTGGTCCGCGGGGGCGACTAATGAAAAACTGTTTTTT.

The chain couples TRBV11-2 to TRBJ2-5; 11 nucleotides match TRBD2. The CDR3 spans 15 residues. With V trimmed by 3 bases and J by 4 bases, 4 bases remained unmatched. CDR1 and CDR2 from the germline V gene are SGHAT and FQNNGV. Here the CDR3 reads CASSLIAGGSETQYF. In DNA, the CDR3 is TGTGCCAGCAGCTTGATAGCGGGAGGGTCAGAGACCCAGTACTTC.

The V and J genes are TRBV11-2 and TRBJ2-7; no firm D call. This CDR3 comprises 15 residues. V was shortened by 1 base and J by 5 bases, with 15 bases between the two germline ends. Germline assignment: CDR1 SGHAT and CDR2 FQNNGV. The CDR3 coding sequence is TGTGCCAGCAGCTTAGGACTTACGGGTGGGAACGAGCAGTACTTC. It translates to CASSLGLTGGNEQYF.

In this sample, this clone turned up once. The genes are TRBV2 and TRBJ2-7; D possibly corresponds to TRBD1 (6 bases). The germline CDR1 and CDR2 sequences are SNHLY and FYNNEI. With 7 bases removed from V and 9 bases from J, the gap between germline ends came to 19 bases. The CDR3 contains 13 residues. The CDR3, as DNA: TGTGCCAGCACCAACAGGGCGTTACGAGTGCAGTACTTC. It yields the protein CASTNRALRVQYF.

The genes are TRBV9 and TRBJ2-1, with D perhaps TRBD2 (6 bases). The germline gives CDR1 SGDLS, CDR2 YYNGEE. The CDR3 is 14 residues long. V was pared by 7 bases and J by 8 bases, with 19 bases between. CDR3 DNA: TGTGCCAGCCGCAAGACGAGCGGAGGGCATGAGCAGTTCTTC. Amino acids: CASRKTSGGHEQFF.

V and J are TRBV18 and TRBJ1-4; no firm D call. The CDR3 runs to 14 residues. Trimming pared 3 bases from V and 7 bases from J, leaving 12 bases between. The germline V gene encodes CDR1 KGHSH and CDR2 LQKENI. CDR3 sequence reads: CASSPGVYPEKLFF. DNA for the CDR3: TGTGCCAGCTCACCGGGAGTTTATCCTGAAAAACTGTTTTTT.

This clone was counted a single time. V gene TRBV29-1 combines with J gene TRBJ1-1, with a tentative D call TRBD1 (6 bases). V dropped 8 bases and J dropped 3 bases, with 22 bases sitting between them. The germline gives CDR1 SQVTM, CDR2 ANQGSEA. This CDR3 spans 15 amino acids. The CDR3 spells CSTTGVTPGDTEAFF. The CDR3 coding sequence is TGCAGCACAACGGGGGTGACCCCAGGGGACACTGAAGCTTTCTTT. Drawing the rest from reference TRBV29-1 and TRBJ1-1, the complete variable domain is SAVISQKPSRDICQRGTSLTIQCQVDSQVTMMFWYRQQPGQSLTLIATANQGSEATYESGFVIDKFPISRPNLTFSTLTVSNMSPEDSSIYLCSTTGVTPGDTEAFFGQGTRLTVV.

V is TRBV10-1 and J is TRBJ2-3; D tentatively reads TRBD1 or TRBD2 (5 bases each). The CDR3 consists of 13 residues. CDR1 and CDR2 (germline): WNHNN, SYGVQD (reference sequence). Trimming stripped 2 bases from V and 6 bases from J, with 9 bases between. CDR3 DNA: TGCGCCAGCAGTGAGGGGACCAGGGATACGCAGTATTTT. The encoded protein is CASSEGTRDTQYF.

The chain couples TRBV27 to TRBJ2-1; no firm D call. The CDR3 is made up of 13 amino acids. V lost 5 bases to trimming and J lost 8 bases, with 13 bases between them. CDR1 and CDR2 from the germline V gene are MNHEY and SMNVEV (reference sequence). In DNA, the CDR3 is TGTGCCAGCAGTAGGGTACCTAAGTATGAGCAGTTCTTC. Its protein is CASSRVPKYEQFF.

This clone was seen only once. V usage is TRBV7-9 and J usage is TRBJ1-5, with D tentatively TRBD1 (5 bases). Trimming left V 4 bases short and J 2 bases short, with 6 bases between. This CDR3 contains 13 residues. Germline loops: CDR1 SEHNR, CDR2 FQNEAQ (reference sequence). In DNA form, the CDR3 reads TGTGCCAGCAGCTCGGGGGGCAATCAGCCCCAGCATTTT. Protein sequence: CASSSGGNQPQHF.

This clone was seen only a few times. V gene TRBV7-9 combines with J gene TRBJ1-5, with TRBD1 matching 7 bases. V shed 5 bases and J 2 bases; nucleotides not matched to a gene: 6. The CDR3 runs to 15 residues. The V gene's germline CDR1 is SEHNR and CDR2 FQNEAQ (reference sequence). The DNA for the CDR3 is TGTGCCAGCAGCGAGGGGGCGCATGGCAATCAGCCCCAGCATTTT. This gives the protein CASSEGAHGNQPQHF.

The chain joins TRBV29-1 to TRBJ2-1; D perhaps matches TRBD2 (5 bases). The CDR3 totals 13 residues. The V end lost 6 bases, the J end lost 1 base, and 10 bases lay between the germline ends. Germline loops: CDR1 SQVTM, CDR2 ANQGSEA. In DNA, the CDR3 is TGCAGCGTGAGGGAAGATTCCTACAATGAGCAGTTCTTC. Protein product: CSVREDSYNEQFF.

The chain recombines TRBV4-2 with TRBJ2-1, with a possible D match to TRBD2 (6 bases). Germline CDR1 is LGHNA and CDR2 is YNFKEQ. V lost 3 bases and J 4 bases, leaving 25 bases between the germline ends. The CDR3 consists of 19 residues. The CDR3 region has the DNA TGTGCCAGCAGCCAGTCGGTTTTAACGGGAGTGGGAGGTTACAATGAGCAGTTCTTC. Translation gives CASSQSVLTGVGGYNEQFF.

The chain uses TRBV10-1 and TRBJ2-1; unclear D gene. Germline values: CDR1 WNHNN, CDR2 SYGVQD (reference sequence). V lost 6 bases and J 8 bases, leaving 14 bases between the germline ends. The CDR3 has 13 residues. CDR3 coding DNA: TGCGCCAGCAGACTGACCGAATGGGATGAGCAGTTCTTC. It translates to CASRLTEWDEQFF.